The 23 T cell receptor beta chains below all came from one sample that was sequenced in a study of blood T cell repertoires in COVID-19 (TCRdb year 2020). Libraries were built with the immunoSEQ multiplex PCR assay. TCRdb took over this immuneACCESS table, retaining in-frame rearrangements with V and J assigned. Such tables are incomplete; in checked studies, under half of the missing clones stem from an unresolved V gene, and the remainder is unexplained. The table for this sample lists approximately 280,000 clones; over 75% of them were counted only once. The ten largest clones take up 4.5% to 5.5% of the sample. Source material: peripheral blood. The receptor set was obtained from a man in his forties or fifties with active or convalescent COVID-19.

The chain couples TRBV7-2 to TRBJ2-5, with 7 bases matching TRBD2. The CDR3 loop spans 13 amino acids. V gave up 3 bases and J gave up 9 bases; unmatched junction bases: 7. Looked up from germline, CDR1 is SGHTA and CDR2 is FQGNSA. CDR3 coding DNA: TGTGCCAGCAGCTTCCGGGAGGCTTCTCCCCAGTACTTC. Amino acids: CASSFREASPQYF. Variable domain in full (rest from reference TRBV7-2 and TRBJ2-5): GAGVSQSPSNKVTEKGKDVELRCDPISGHTALYWYRQSLGQGLEFLIYFQGNSAPDKSGLPSDRFSAERTGGSVSTLTIQRTQQEDSAVYLCASSFREASPQYFGPGTRLLVL.

The rearrangement joins TRBV10-3 to TRBJ1-1, with TRBD1 identical over 7 bases. Germline values: CDR1 ENHRY, CDR2 SYGVKD. J lost 6 bases, V lost 2 bases, and 3 bases had no gene match. The CDR3 loop spans 13 amino acids. CDR3 sequence reads: CAISETGAAEAFF. CDR3 sequence (DNA): TGTGCCATCAGTGAGACAGGGGCTGCTGAAGCTTTCTTT.

The V call is TRBV5-6, the J call TRBJ1-1, with 7 positions matching TRBD1. Losses at the gene ends were 4 bases for V and 0 bases for J; bases not matched to a gene: 9. CDR3 length: 16 residues. Germline CDR1 is SGHDT and CDR2 is YYEEEE. In DNA, the CDR3 is TGTGCCAGCAGCACAGCCAGGGGGGAGTTGAACACTGAAGCTTTCTTT. Translation gives CASSTARGELNTEAFF.

This rearrangement joins TRBV23-1 to TRBJ2-7; TRBD1 matches 8 bases. TRBV23-1 qualifies as an ORF whose function is uncertain. The CDR3 loop spans 16 amino acids. Trimming at V came to 2 bases and at J to 5 bases, leaving 11 bases not matched to a gene. In DNA form, the CDR3 reads TGCGCCAGCAGTCAAAGCCACCGGGACAGGTTAAACGAGCAGTACTTC. Amino acid sequence: CASSQSHRDRLNEQYF.

The J gene is TRBJ2-1, the V gene TRBV4-2, with D unresolved. Germline V gives CDR1 LGHNA, CDR2 YNFKEQ. V was cut by 5 bases and J by 10 bases, with 12 bases left in between. The CDR3 covers 12 residues. The CDR3 loop reads CASSSRGEEQFF. CDR3 DNA sequence: TGTGCCAGCAGCTCTCGTGGTGAGGAGCAGTTCTTC.

The chain joins TRBV6-5 to TRBJ2-2; 10 bases match TRBD2. V lost 6 bases to trimming and J lost 2 bases; unmatched junction nucleotides: 3. The CDR3 has 15 amino acids. Germline V gives CDR1 MNHEY, CDR2 SVGAGI. The CDR3 coding sequence is TGTGCCAGCAGAATAGCGGGAGGAAACACCGGGGAGCTGTTTTTT. It encodes CASRIAGGNTGELFF.

The chain recombines TRBV29-1 with TRBJ1-2; perhaps TRBD1 as D (6 bases). Germline V CDR1 and CDR2: SQVTM, ANQGSEA. The length of the CDR3 is 13 residues. V dropped 7 bases and J dropped 4 bases, with 16 bases sitting between them. CDR3 nucleotide sequence: TGCAGCGCACGGACAGACGGGATCTATGGCTACACCTTC. Amino acid sequence: CSARTDGIYGYTF.

The chain recombines TRBV9 with TRBJ1-1, with 8 nucleotides matching TRBD1. Germline lookup yields CDR1 SGDLS and CDR2 YYNGEE. This CDR3 spans 16 amino acids. With 4 bases clipped from V and 1 base from J, the junction kept 9 bases outside the gene matches. The CDR3 sequence: CASSPRTGRKNTEAFF. In DNA, the CDR3 is TGTGCCAGCAGCCCTCGGACAGGGAGGAAGAACACTGAAGCTTTCTTT.

This clone appeared once. The CDR3 DNA sequence: TGTGCCAGCAGCTTGGTCGGTCTTGGGACAGAGCTTTACACCTTC. It translates to CASSLVGLGTELYTF. This rearrangement joins TRBV7-2 to TRBJ1-2; TRBD1 matches 7 bases. The germline V gene encodes CDR1 SGHTA and CDR2 FQGNSA. CDR3 length: 15 residues. The V and J ends lost 3 bases and 11 bases, in that order; junction bases with no gene match: 15. Drawing the rest from reference TRBV7-2 and TRBJ1-2, the complete variable domain is GAGVSQSPSNKVTEKGKDVELRCDPISGHTALYWYRQSLGQGLEFLIYFQGNSAPDKSGLPSDRFSAERTGGSVSTLTIQRTQQEDSAVYLCASSLVGLGTELYTFGSGTRLTVV.

The chain recombines TRBV10-3 with TRBJ2-7, with 11 positions matching TRBD1. Germline CDR1 ENHRY, CDR2 SYGVKD. The CDR3 length is 14 residues. The ends lost 10 bases at V and 0 bases at J; junction bases unmatched: 5. CDR3 loop: CATAGTGGSYEQYF. As DNA, the CDR3 is TGTGCCACCGCGGGGACAGGGGGCTCCTACGAGCAGTACTTC.

Comments on this clone: The same CDR3 arises from other DNA sequences in this sample as well. This sequence joins TRBV9 and TRBJ2-7; 7 nucleotides line up with TRBD1. The CDR3 contains 14 residues. CDR1 SGDLS and CDR2 YYNGEE come from the germline V gene. V gave up 3 bases and J gave up 0 bases; unmatched junction bases: 3. CDR3 nucleotide sequence: TGTGCCAGCAGCGGCCGGGACAGCTCCTACGAGCAGTACTTC. It is translated as CASSGRDSSYEQYF.

The chain is built from TRBV7-9 and TRBJ2-7; TRBD2 matches 11 bases. From germline, CDR1 is SEHNR and CDR2 FQNEAQ (reference sequence). Trimming took 3 bases from V and 3 from J; bases not matched to a gene: 4. The CDR3 consists of 15 residues. The CDR3 region is CASSFLTSGSYEQYF. Here the CDR3 DNA reads TGTGCCAGCAGCTTCCTAACTAGCGGGAGCTACGAGCAGTACTTC.

This rearrangement joins TRBV5-1 to TRBJ1-1, with a possible D match to TRBD1 (6 bases). From germline, CDR1 is SGHRS and CDR2 YFSETQ. V lost 2 bases, J lost 1 base, and 12 bases lay in between. The CDR3 runs 15 residues. The CDR3 spells CASSLLVDRNTEAFF. The DNA for the CDR3 is TGCGCCAGCAGCTTATTGGTGGACAGGAACACTGAAGCTTTCTTT.

This clone was recorded a few times. The chain uses TRBV19 and TRBJ1-5, with D perhaps TRBD1 (5 bases). The V end was cut by 3 bases, the J end by 7 bases, with 10 bases between. CDR3 length: 13 residues. Germline CDR1 LNHDA, CDR2 SQIVND (reference sequence). The CDR3 region is CASSMEGSQPQHF. The CDR3 nucleotides read TGTGCCAGTAGTATGGAGGGGAGCCAGCCCCAGCATTTT.

The chain joins TRBV3-1 (or the pseudogene TRBV3-2) to TRBJ2-3; D gene ambiguous. The V gene lost 4 bases and the J gene lost 5 bases, with 13 bases spanning the gap. Germline lookup yields CDR1 LGHDT and CDR2 YNNKEL (reference sequence). This CDR3 has 14 residues. In DNA, the CDR3 is TGTGCCAGCAGCCCCCGGGTGGTCTTAGATACGCAGTATTTT. Its protein product is CASSPRVVLDTQYF.

The J gene is TRBJ1-2, the V gene TRBV6-5; D may be TRBD1 (6 bases). The V end was cut by 5 bases, the J end by 8 bases, with 15 bases between. The CDR3 spans 13 residues. Looked up from germline, CDR1 is MNHEY and CDR2 is SVGAGI. The CDR3 DNA reads as TGTGCCAGCAGTAATTACAGGGTTCTGGGCTACACCTTC. Its protein product is CASSNYRVLGYTF.

This clone has a count of ten or more. The V gene is TRBV20-1, the J gene TRBJ2-7; D unresolved. CDR3 length: 12 amino acids. The V gene lost 3 bases and the J gene lost 6 bases, with 12 bases spanning the gap. Germline values: CDR1 DFQATT, CDR2 SNEGSKA (reference sequence). This CDR3 is CSASLVDSEQYF. For the CDR3, the DNA is TGCAGTGCTAGTCTGGTAGATAGCGAGCAGTACTTC.

The chain uses TRBV2 and TRBJ2-3; D perhaps matches TRBD2 (6 bases). Looked up from germline, CDR1 is SNHLY and CDR2 is FYNNEI. The CDR3 length is 14 residues. The V and J ends lost 6 bases and 2 bases respectively, with 12 bases between them. The CDR3 nucleotides read TGTGCCAGCAGAGGCGGGGTATCCACAGATACGCAGTATTTT. This gives the protein CASRGGVSTDTQYF.

The gene calls are TRBV6-2 or TRBV6-3 and TRBJ2-1, with 7 bases aligning to TRBD2. Germline assignment: CDR1 MNHEY and CDR2 SVGEGT. Unmatched junction bases numbered 15, after V lost 4 bases and J lost 3 bases. The CDR3 has 18 residues. CDR3 amino acids: CASSLRLAAQIFYNEQFF. The CDR3 DNA is TGTGCCAGCAGTTTGCGGCTAGCGGCCCAGATATTCTACAATGAGCAGTTCTTC.

This clone turned up a few times. The chain employs TRBV4-3 and TRBJ1-6; D not resolved. The V end lost 3 bases, the J end lost 4 bases, and 7 bases lay between the germline ends. The V gene's germline CDR1 is LGHNA and CDR2 YSLEER. The CDR3 is made up of 14 amino acids. The CDR3: CASSQQVYNSPLHF. DNA for the CDR3: TGCGCCAGCAGCCAGCAGGTTTATAATTCACCCCTCCACTTT.

The V and J genes are TRBV19 and TRBJ1-6, with 8 bases identical to TRBD1. This CDR3 is built from 13 residues. Germline trimming cut 6 bases from V and 9 bases from J; bases unmatched to any gene: 4. Per the germline V gene, CDR1 is LNHDA and CDR2 is SQIVND (reference sequence). The CDR3 loop is CASRGTGASPLHF. CDR3 DNA: TGTGCCAGTAGAGGGACAGGTGCTTCACCCCTCCACTTT.

J is TRBJ2-1 and V is TRBV5-4; D is perhaps TRBD1 (5 bases). The germline V gene encodes CDR1 SGHNT and CDR2 YYREEE (reference sequence). V shed 5 bases and J shed 6 bases, with 12 bases lying between them. The CDR3 covers 13 residues. CDR3: CASRHFQGNEQFF. For the CDR3, the DNA is TGTGCCAGCAGACACTTCCAGGGCAATGAGCAGTTCTTC.

The rearrangement joins TRBV3-1 (or the pseudogene TRBV3-2) to TRBJ2-4; 10 bases are a match to TRBD2. The CDR3 totals 17 residues. From germline, CDR1 is LGHDT and CDR2 YNNKEL (reference sequence). The J segment lost 1 base and the V segment lost 1 base, leaving 4 bases of the junction unmatched. The CDR3 DNA sequence: TGTGCCAGCAGCCAAGGAGCGGGAGGGCTCGCCAAAAACATTCAGTACTTC. It specifies CASSQGAGGLAKNIQYF.